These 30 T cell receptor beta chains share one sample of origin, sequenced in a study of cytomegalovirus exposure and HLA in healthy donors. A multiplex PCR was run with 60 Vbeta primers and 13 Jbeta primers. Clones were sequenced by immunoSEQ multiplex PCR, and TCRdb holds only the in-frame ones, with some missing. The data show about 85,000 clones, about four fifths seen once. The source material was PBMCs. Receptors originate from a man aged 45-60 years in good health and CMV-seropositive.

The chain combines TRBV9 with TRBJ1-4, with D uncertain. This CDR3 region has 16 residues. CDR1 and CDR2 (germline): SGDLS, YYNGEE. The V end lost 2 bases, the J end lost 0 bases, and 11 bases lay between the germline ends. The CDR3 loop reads CASSVSTRTTNEKLFF. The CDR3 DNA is TGTGCCAGCAGCGTCTCTACCCGAACAACTAATGAAAAACTGTTTTTT.

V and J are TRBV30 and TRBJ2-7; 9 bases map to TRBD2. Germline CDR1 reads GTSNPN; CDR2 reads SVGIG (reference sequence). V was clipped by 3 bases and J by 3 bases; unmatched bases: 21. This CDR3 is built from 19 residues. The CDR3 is CAWRIGFMVSATSGYEQYF. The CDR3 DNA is TGTGCCTGGAGAATCGGGTTCATGGTTTCCGCGACTAGCGGCTACGAGCAGTACTTC.

The CDR3 sequence: CASSQGLGGDRAEKLFF. For the CDR3, the DNA is TGCGCCAGCAGCCAAGGCCTGGGGGGGGACAGGGCTGAAAAACTGTTTTTT. V is TRBV4-1 and J is TRBJ1-4, with 9 nucleotides matching TRBD1. CDR3 length: 17 amino acids. Germline V gene sequence: CDR1 MGHRA, CDR2 YSYEKL. J was trimmed by 7 bases and V by 1 base; bases with no gene match: 10.

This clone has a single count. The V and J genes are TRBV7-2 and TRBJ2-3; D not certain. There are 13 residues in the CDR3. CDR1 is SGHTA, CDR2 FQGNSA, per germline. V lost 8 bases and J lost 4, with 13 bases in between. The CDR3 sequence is CASAPNQADTQYF. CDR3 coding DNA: TGTGCCAGCGCCCCTAATCAGGCAGATACGCAGTATTTT.

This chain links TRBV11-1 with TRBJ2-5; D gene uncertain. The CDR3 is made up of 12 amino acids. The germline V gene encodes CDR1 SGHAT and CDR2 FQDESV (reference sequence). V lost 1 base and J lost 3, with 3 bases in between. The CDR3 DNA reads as TGTGCCAGCAGCTTAGTAGAAGAGACCCAGTACTTC. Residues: CASSLVEETQYF.

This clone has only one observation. Here the CDR3 reads CASSTRGTQYF. DNA of the CDR3: TGTGCCAGCAGTACCCGAGGAACGCAGTATTTT. The chain is built from TRBV2 and TRBJ2-3; D is uncertain. The germline V and J ends were trimmed by 5 bases and 9 bases, with 9 bases remaining between them. Germline V CDR1 and CDR2: SNHLY, FYNNEI. The CDR3 is made up of 11 amino acids.

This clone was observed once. The CDR3 reads CAWTAGLRRTF. The CDR3 region has the DNA TGTGCCTGGACCGCGGGCCTTAGAAGGACCTTC. The rearrangement uses TRBV30 and TRBJ1-2; D call uncertain. CDR3 length: 11 residues. Germline lookup yields CDR1 GTSNPN and CDR2 SVGIG (reference sequence). The V gene lost 4 bases and the J gene lost 14 bases, with 17 bases spanning the gap.

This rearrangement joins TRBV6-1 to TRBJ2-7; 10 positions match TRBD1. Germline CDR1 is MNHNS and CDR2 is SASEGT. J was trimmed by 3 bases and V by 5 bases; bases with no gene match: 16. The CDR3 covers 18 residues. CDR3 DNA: TGTGCCAGCAGTCAAGTGGGGACAGGGGTCGTGGTGGTCTACGAGCAGTACTTC. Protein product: CASSQVGTGVVVVYEQYF.

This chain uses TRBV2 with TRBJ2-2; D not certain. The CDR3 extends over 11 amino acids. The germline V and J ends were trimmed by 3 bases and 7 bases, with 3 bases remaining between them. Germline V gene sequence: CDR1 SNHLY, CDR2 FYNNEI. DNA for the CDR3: TGTGCCAGCAGTGATAGCGGGGAGCTGTTTTTT. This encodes CASSDSGELFF.

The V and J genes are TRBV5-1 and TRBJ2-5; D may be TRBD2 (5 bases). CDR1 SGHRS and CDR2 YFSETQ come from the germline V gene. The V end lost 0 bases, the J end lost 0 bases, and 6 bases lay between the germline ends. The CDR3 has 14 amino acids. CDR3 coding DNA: TGCGCCAGCAGCTTGGGGACTTACCAAGAGACCCAGTACTTC. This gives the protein CASSLGTYQETQYF.

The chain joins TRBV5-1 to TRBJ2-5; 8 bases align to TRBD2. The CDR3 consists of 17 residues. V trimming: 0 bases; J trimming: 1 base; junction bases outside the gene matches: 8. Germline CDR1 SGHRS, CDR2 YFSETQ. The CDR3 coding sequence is TGCGCCAGCAGCTTGGCCGGGGGGGGCTCCTTCCAAGAGACCCAGTACTTC. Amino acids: CASSLAGGGSFQETQYF.

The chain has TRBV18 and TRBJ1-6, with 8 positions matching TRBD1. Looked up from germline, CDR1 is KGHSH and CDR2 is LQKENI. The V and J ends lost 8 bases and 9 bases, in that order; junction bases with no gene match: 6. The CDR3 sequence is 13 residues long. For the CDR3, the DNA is TGTGCCAGCCAAGGACAGGGCAGTTCACCCCTCCACTTT. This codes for CASQGQGSSPLHF. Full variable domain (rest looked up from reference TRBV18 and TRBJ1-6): NAGVMQNPRHLVRRRGQEARLRCSPMKGHSHVYWYRQLPEEGLKFMVYLQKENIIDESGMPKERFSAEFPKEGPSILRIQQVVRGDSAAYFCASQGQGSSPLHFGNGTRLTVT.

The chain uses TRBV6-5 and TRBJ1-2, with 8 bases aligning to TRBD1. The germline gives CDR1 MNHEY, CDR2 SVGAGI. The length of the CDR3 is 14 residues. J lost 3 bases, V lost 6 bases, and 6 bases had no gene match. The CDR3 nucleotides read TGTGCCAGCAGACCCGACAGGGGCTACTATGGCTACACCTTC. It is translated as CASRPDRGYYGYTF.

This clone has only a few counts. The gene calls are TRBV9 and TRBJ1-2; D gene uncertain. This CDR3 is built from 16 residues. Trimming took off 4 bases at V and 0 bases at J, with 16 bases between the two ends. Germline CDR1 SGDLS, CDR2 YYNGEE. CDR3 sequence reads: CASSPLGADTNYGYTF. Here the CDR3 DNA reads TGTGCCAGCAGCCCTTTGGGCGCAGACACTAACTATGGCTACACCTTC.

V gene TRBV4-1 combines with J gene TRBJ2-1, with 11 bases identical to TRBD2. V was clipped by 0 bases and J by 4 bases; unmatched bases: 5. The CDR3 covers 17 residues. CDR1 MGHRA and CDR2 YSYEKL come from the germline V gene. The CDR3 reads CASSQELAGGTYNEQFF. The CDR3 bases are TGCGCCAGCAGCCAAGAGCTAGCGGGAGGAACTTACAATGAGCAGTTCTTC.

The CDR3 spells CASSANRIVPERGDTQYF. CDR3 coding DNA: TGTGCCAGCAGCGCCAATCGGATTGTCCCCGAAAGAGGGGATACGCAGTATTTT. The chain has TRBV7-9 and TRBJ2-3; D is perhaps TRBD2 (5 bases). Trimming pared 5 bases from V and 6 bases from J, leaving 27 bases between. The CDR3 covers 18 residues. CDR1 and CDR2 (germline): SEHNR, FQNEAQ (reference sequence).

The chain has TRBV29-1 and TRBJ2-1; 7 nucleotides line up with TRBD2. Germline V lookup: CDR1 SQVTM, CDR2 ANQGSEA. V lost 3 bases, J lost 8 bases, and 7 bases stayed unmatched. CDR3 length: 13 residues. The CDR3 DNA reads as TGCAGCGTTGAGGGTAGCGGGTCATATGAGCAGTTCTTC. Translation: CSVEGSGSYEQFF.

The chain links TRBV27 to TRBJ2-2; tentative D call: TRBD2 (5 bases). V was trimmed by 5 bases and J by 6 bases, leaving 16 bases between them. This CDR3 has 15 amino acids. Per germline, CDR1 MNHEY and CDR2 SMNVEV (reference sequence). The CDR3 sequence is CASSPTIRRAGELFF. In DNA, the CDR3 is TGTGCCAGCAGTCCCACGATACGGCGGGCCGGGGAGCTGTTTTTT.

Here the CDR3 reads CASSETGFGGYTF. The CDR3 DNA reads TGTGCCAGCAGTGAAACAGGGTTCGGCGGCTACACCTTC. This chain joins TRBV6-1 and TRBJ1-2; possible D gene TRBD1, 6 bases. Germline V lookup: CDR1 MNHNS, CDR2 SASEGT. V was pared by 2 bases and J by 8 bases, with 12 bases between. The CDR3 is 13 residues long.

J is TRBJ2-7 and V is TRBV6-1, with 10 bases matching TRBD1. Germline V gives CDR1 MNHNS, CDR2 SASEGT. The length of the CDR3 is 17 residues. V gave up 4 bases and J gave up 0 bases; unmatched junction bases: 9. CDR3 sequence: CASSGTLGQGSSYEQYF. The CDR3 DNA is TGTGCCAGCAGTGGAACCTTGGGACAGGGGAGCTCCTACGAGCAGTACTTC.

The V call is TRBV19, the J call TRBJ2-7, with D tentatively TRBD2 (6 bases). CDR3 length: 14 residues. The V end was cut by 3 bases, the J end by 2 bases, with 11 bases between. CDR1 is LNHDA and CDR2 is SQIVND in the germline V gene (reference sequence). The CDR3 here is CASSIQEGPYEQYF. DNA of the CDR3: TGTGCCAGTAGTATTCAGGAGGGCCCCTACGAGCAGTACTTC.

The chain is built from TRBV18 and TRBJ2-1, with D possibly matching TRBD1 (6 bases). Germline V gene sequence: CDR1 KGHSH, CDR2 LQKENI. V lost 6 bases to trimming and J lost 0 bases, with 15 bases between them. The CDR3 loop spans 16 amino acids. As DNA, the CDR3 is TGTGCCAGCTCCAGGGGTCCACTGAGCTCCTACAATGAGCAGTTCTTC. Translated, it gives CASSRGPLSSYNEQFF.

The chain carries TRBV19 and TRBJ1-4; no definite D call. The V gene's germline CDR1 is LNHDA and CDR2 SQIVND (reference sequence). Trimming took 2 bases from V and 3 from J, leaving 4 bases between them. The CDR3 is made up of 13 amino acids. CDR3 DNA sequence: TGTGCCAGTAGTATATGGCCTAATGAAAAACTGTTTTTT. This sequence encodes CASSIWPNEKLFF.

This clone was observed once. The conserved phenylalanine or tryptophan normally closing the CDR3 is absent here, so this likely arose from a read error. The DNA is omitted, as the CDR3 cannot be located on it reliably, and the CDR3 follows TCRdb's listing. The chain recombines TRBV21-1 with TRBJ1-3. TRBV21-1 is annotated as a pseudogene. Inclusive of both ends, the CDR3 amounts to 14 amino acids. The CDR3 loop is CASTMRDSGNTIYL.

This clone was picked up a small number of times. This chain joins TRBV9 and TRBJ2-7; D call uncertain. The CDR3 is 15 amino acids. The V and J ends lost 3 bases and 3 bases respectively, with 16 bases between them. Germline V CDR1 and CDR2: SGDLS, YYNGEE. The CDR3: CASSAADSSIYEQYF. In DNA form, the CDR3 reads TGTGCCAGCAGCGCAGCCGATTCTAGTATCTACGAGCAGTACTTC.

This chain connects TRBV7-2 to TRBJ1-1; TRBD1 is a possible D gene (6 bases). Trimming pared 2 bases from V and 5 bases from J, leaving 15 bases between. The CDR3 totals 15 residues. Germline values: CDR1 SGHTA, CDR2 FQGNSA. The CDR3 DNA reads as TGTGCCAGCAGCTTATATGGGGGGGCGCAAACTGAAGCTTTCTTT. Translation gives CASSLYGGAQTEAFF.

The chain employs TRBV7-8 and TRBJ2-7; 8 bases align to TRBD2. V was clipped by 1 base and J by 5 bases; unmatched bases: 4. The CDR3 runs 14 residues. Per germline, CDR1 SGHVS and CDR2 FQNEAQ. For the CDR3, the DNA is TGTGCCAGCAGCTTAGTCGGGAGGGCTGACGAGCAGTACTTC. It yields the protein CASSLVGRADEQYF.

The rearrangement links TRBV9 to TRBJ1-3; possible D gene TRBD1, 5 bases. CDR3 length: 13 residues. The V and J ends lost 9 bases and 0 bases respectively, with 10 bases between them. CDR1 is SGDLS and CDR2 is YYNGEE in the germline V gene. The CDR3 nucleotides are TGTGCCAACAAGGGGCCCTCTGGAAACACCATATATTTT. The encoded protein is CANKGPSGNTIYF.

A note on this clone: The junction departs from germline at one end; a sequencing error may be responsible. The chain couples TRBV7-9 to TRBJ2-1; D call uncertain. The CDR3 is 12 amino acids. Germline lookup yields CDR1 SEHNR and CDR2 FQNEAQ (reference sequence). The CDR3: CSSSLDGGWEFF. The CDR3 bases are TGTTCCAGCAGCTTAGATGGCGGTTGGGAGTTCTTC.

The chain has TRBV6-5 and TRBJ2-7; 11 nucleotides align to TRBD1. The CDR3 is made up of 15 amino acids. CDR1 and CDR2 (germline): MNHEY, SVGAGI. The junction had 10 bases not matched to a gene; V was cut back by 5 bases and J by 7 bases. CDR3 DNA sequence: TGTGCCAGCAGTGGACAGGGGGCGAGTATTGGGGAGCAGTACTTC. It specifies CASSGQGASIGEQYF.